This is a list of T cell receptor beta chains from one sample in a study of shared clonotypes between healthy human individuals. Sequencing was performed with immunoSEQ multiplex PCR; in TCRdb, only in-frame clones are kept and a portion is missing. There are roughly 2,500,000 clones in the sample; 93% occur only once, and 0.36% lies in the top ten. What was sequenced was naive CD4+ T cells from PBMCs. Receptors originate from a man in his late teens or twenties in good health. Some clones in this sample may be carry-over from other donors' samples. Each CDR3 is given with its conserved first and last residue. D genes are given only for firm matches. Some rows mark clone size as missing; the rest say once, few, many or name a class of expanded clone.

d_call | j_call | cdr3_length | v_call | clone_size | cdr3_nt | cdr3_aa
- | TRBJ1-2 | 12 | TRBV28 | - | TGTGCCAGCAGTGCGCAGGGCTATGGCTACACCTTC | CASSAQGYGYTF
TRBD1 | TRBJ1-6 | 14 | TRBV9 | - | TGTGCCAGCAGCCCTGGACAGGATAATTCACCCCTCCACTTT | CASSPGQDNSPLHF
- | TRBJ2-3 | 11 | TRBV20-1 | - | TGCAGTGCTGTTAAAGTAGATACGCAGTATTTT | CSAVKVDTQYF
TRBD1 | TRBJ2-7 | 14 | TRBV30 | - | TGTGCCTGGAGTGTGGGGACAGGGCCCTACGAGCAGTACTTC | CAWSVGTGPYEQYF
TRBD2 | TRBJ2-1 | 14 | TRBV11-3 | - | TGTGCCAGCAGCTTCGGGCGGGAGAGCAATGAGCAGTTCTTC | CASSFGRESNEQFF
- | TRBJ2-3 | 12 | TRBV2 | once | TGTGCCAGCAGAGGCCTCACAGATACGCAGTATTTT | CASRGLTDTQYF
- | TRBJ2-1 | 16 | TRBV5-6 | - | TGTGCCAGCAGCGGAACTCAGGGGAACTCCTACAATGAGCAGTTCTTC | CASSGTQGNSYNEQFF
TRBD1 | TRBJ2-3 | 12 | TRBV7-9 | - | TGTGCCACGCAGGGACCAGGGGGTACGCAGTATTTT | CATQGPGGTQYF
- | TRBJ1-5 | 15 | TRBV5-6 | - | TGTGCCAGCAGCTTGACAGGTATAGGCAATCAGCCCCAGCATTTT | CASSLTGIGNQPQHF
- | TRBJ1-1 | 11 | TRBV29-1 | - | TGCAGCGTTGAGGGGTGGGCTGAAGCTTTCTTT | CSVEGWAEAFF
- | TRBJ1-2 | 9 | TRBV6-5 | - | TGTGCCGTCGGGCAGCCCAACACCTTC | CAVGQPNTF
- | TRBJ2-7 | 12 | TRBV29-1 | - | TGCAGCGTTGTTAGCGAGATATACGAGCAGTACTTC | CSVVSEIYEQYF
TRBD1 | TRBJ2-2 | 18 | TRBV5-1 | once | TGCGCCAGTACCCTCCCTGGGACAGGAAGAGGCGACACCGGGGAGCTGTTTTTT | CASTLPGTGRGDTGELFF
- | TRBJ1-2 | 12 | TRBV19 | - | TGTGCCAGTAGTCTGGGAGACTATGGCTACACCTTC | CASSLGDYGYTF
- | TRBJ2-1 | 14 | TRBV19 | - | TGTGCCAGTAGTATAGATCTTGGGGTTGTGGTGCAGTTCTTC | CASSIDLGVVVQFF
TRBD2 | TRBJ2-7 | 15 | TRBV6-6 | - | TGTGCCACCTCAGCGGGAGGGGGTTTCAAGAGCGAGCAGTACTTC | CATSAGGGFKSEQYF
TRBD2 | TRBJ2-7 | 15 | TRBV28 | - | TGTGCCAGCAGTGGGAGGACTAGCGGAAACTACGAGCAGTACTTC | CASSGRTSGNYEQYF
- | TRBJ2-2 | 15 | TRBV27 | - | TGTGCCAGCAGTTCCCTTCAAGAGGACCCCGGGGAGCTGTTTTTT | CASSSLQEDPGELFF
TRBD2 | TRBJ2-2 | 17 | TRBV5-4 | - | TGTGCCAGCAGCTTGGGTAGCCTAGCGGGAGCTGCTGGGGAGCTGTTTTTT | CASSLGSLAGAAGELFF
- | TRBJ2-5 | 14 | TRBV6-1 | - | TGTGCCAGCAGGCCCTGGGGGTCCCAAGAGACCCAGTACTTC | CASRPWGSQETQYF
TRBD1 | TRBJ1-5 | 15 | TRBV6-5 | - | TGTGCCAGCAGTCAGACAGGGGCCCTGTATCAGCCCCAGCATTTT | CASSQTGALYQPQHF
- | TRBJ1-3 | 15 | TRBV15 | - | TGTGCCACCAGCAGAGGGGGACCTTGGGGGAACACCATATATTTT | CATSRGGPWGNTIYF
- | TRBJ1-2 | 14 | TRBV25-1 | - | TGTGCCAGCAGTGACCCCTCACAGGGTAGTGGCTACACCTTC | CASSDPSQGSGYTF
TRBD1 | TRBJ1-4 | 16 | TRBV18 | - | TGTGCCAGCTCACCTGGACAGGTCTCGTCGGGTGAAAAACTGTTTTTT | CASSPGQVSSGEKLFF
TRBD2 | TRBJ2-6 | 16 | TRBV4-1 | once | TGCGCCAGCAGCCCCTTGGGAGGGTTCGGGGCCAACGTCCTGACTTTC | CASSPLGGFGANVLTF
TRBD2 | TRBJ2-3 | 15 | TRBV9 | - | TGTGCCAGCAGCGGCCGACTAGCGGGAGGAGATACGCAGTATTTT | CASSGRLAGGDTQYF
- | TRBJ2-3 | 11 | TRBV5-6 | once | TGTGCCAGCAGCTTGTGGGATACGCAGTATTTT | CASSLWDTQYF
TRBD1 | TRBJ1-4 | 16 | TRBV5-1 | - | TGCGCCAGCAGCTTGGAACAGGGGGGAGGAAATGAAAAACTGTTTTTT | CASSLEQGGGNEKLFF
- | TRBJ1-2 | 15 | TRBV13 | - | TGTGCCAGCAGTTCCGACGCGCAGGGCGATTGGGGCTACACCTTC | CASSSDAQGDWGYTF
TRBD1 | TRBJ2-5 | 13 | TRBV5-1 | - | TGCGCCAGCAGCTTACAGGGGTTGGAGACCCAGTACTTC | CASSLQGLETQYF
TRBD1 | TRBJ2-1 | 16 | TRBV15 | - | TGTGCCACCAGCAGAGGGGACAGGGGTCGCGACAATGAGCAGTTCTTC | CATSRGDRGRDNEQFF
- | TRBJ2-6 | 20 | TRBV21-1 | - | TGTGCCAGCAGAAGGACTAGCGGGAGTTATGGGGAATTTGGGGCCAACGTCCTGACTTTC | CASRRTSGSYGEFGANVLTF
- | TRBJ1-1 | 13 | TRBV28 | once | TGTGCCAGCAGGCCCGGCTCTAACACTGAAGCTTTCTTT | CASRPGSNTEAFF
- | TRBJ1-1 | 14 | TRBV2 | - | TGTGCCAGCAGTGTAGACAGGATGAACACTGAAGCTTTCTTT | CASSVDRMNTEAFF
- | TRBJ1-5 | 13 | TRBV19 | few | TGTGCCAGTAGTGAAAACAGGCATCAGCCCCAGCATTTT | CASSENRHQPQHF
- | TRBJ2-5 | 13 | TRBV2 | - | TGTGCCAGCAGTGAACTAACCGTTGCGACCCAGTACTTC | CASSELTVATQYF
- | TRBJ1-5 | 13 | TRBV28 | - | TGTGCCAGCAGTTGGGGGAGGGTATCAGCCCAGCATTTT | CASSWGRVSAQHF
- | TRBJ2-3 | 15 | TRBV27 | - | TGTGCCAGCACTTTGGTCGGAGGGATCACAGATACGCAGTATTTT | CASTLVGGITDTQYF
TRBD1 | TRBJ1-4 | 17 | TRBV4-2 | - | TGTGCCAGCAGCCACGACGCCCGGACAGGGGGAGTAGGAAAACTGTTTTTT | CASSHDARTGGVGKLFF
- | TRBJ2-7 | 14 | TRBV6-1 | - | TGTGCCAGCAGTGAAGCAGGGTGGGCCTACGAGCAGTACTTC | CASSEAGWAYEQYF
- | TRBJ2-7 | 13 | TRBV7-9 | - | TGTGCCAGCAGCTTAGACCCCTCCTACGAGCAGTACTTC | CASSLDPSYEQYF
TRBD1 | TRBJ1-1 | 13 | TRBV7-3 | - | TGTGCCAGCAGCCCGGACAGGGTCGGTGAAGCTTTCTTT | CASSPDRVGEAFF
TRBD1 | TRBJ1-1 | 14 | TRBV28 | once | TGTGCCAGCAGTTTAACAGGGGGTTTCACTGAAGCTTTCTTT | CASSLTGGFTEAFF
- | TRBJ2-5 | 13 | TRBV6-1 | - | TGTGCCAGCAGAAGGGGGTTAGGGGAGACCCAGTACTTC | CASRRGLGETQYF
- | TRBJ2-5 | 14 | TRBV5-1 | once | TGCGCCAGCAGCTTGGGCCAGGGCTGGGAGACCCAGTACTTC | CASSLGQGWETQYF
TRBD2 | TRBJ2-7 | 16 | TRBV18 | - | TGTGCCAGCTCTCCCGAAACTAGCGGGAGCGGTGGCGAGCAGTACTTC | CASSPETSGSGGEQYF
- | TRBJ1-3 | 11 | TRBV30 | - | TGTGCCTGGACAGCCGGAAACACCATATATTTT | CAWTAGNTIYF
- | TRBJ1-4 | 13 | TRBV30 | - | TGTGCCTGGAGTCTTGCAGGGAGAGAAAAACTGTTTTTT | CAWSLAGREKLFF
- | TRBJ2-5 | 15 | TRBV6-1 | - | TGTGCCAGCAATTCAGGGTTCAACGTCCAAGAGACCCAGTACTTC | CASNSGFNVQETQYF
- | TRBJ1-1 | 11 | TRBV20-1 | - | TGCAGTGCTTCCGGACAAATTGAAGCTTTCTTT | CSASGQIEAFF
TRBD2 | TRBJ2-3 | 15 | TRBV5-1 | - | TGCGCCGTATCCCTCTCGGGACTAGCGGCAGATACGCAGTATTTT | CAVSLSGLAADTQYF
TRBD2 | TRBJ2-7 | 16 | TRBV4-1 | - | TGCGCCAGCAGCCAAGATTCTGCGGGAGAGGTCTACGAGCAGTACTTC | CASSQDSAGEVYEQYF
- | TRBJ2-1 | 16 | TRBV5-1 | - | TGCGCCAGCAGCCGCAACCTGGGGTTCTCCTACAATGAGCAGTTCTTC | CASSRNLGFSYNEQFF
TRBD2 | TRBJ2-7 | 15 | TRBV19 | - | TGTGCCACCGCCCCGGGGGGGAGTACCCCCTACGAGCAGTACTTC | CATAPGGSTPYEQYF
- | TRBJ1-1 | 11 | TRBV30 | - | TGTGCCTGGGGGGTCGGTTCTGAAGCTTTCTTT | CAWGVGSEAFF